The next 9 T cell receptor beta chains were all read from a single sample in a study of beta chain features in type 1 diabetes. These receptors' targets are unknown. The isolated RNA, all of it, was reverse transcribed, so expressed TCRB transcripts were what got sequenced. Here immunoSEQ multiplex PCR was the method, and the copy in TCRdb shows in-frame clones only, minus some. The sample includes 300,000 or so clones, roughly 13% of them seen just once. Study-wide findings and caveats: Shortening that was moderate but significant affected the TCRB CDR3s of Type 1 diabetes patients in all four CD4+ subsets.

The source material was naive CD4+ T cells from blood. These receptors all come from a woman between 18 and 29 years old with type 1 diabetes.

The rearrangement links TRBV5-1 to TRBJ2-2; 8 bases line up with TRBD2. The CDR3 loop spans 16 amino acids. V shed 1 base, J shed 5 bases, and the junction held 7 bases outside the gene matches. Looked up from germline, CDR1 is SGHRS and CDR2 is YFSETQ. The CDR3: CASSLPLAGRTGELFF. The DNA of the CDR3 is TGCGCCAGCAGCTTGCCCCTAGCGGGTCGTACCGGGGAGCTGTTTTTT. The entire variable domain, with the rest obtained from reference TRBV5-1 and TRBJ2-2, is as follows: KAGVTQTPRYLIKTRGQQVTLSCSPISGHRSVSWYQQTPGQGLQFLFEYFSETQRNKGNFPGRFSGRQFSNSRSEMNVSTLELGDSALYLCASSLPLAGRTGELFFGEGSRLTVL.

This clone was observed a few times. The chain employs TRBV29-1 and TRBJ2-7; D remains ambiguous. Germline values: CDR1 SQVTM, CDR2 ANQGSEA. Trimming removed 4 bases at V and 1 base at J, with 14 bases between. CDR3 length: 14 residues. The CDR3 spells CSVATLLNSYEQYF. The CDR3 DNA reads TGCAGCGTTGCGACTTTACTCAATTCCTACGAGCAGTACTTC.

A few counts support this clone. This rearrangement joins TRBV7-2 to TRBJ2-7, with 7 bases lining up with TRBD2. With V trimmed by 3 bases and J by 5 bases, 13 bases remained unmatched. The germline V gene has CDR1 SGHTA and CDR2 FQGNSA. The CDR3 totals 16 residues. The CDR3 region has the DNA TGTGCCAGCAGCTTCCCCGGGGGGAGCGTTTTCAACGAGCAGTACTTC. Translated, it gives CASSFPGGSVFNEQYF.

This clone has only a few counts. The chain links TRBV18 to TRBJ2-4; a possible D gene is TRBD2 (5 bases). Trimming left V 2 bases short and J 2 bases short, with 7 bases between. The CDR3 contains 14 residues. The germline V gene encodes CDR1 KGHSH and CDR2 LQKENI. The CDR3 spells CASSPSGTKNIQYF. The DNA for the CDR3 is TGTGCCAGCTCACCATCGGGAACCAAAAACATTCAGTACTTC. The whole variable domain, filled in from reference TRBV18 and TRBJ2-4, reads NAGVMQNPRHLVRRRGQEARLRCSPMKGHSHVYWYRQLPEEGLKFMVYLQKENIIDESGMPKERFSAEFPKEGPSILRIQQVVRGDSAAYFCASSPSGTKNIQYFGAGTRLSVL.

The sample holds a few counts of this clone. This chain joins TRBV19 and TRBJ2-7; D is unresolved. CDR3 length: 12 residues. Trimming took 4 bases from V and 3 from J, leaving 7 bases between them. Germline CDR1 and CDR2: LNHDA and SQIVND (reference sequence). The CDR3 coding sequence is TGTGCCAGTAGTACCCCCGACTACGAGCAGTACGTC. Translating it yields CASSTPDYEQYV.

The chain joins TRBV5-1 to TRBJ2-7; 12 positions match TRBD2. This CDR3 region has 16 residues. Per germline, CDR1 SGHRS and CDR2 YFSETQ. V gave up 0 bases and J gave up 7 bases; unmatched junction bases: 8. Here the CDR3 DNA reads TGCGCCAGCAGCTTGGCGTTGACTAGCGGGAGTGGGGAGCAGTACTTC. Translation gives CASSLALTSGSGEQYF.

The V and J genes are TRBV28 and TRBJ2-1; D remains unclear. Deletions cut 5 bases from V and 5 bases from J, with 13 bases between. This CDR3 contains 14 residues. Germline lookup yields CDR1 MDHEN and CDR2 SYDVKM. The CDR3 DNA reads TGTGCCAGCAGTCTCCCTTGGGCCCACAATGAGCAGTTCTTC. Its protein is CASSLPWAHNEQFF.

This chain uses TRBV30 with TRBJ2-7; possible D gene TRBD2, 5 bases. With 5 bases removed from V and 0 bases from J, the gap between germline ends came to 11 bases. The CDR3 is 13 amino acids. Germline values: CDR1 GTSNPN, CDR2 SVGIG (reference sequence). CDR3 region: CAWGLGSSYEQYF. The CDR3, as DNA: TGTGCCTGGGGGTTGGGGAGCTCCTACGAGCAGTACTTC.

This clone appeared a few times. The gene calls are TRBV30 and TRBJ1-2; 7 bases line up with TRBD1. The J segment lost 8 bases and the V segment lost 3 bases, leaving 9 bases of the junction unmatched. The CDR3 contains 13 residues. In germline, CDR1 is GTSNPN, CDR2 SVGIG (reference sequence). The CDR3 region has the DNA TGTGCCTGGAGGGTAACAGGGGCGGACGGCTACACCTTC. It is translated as CAWRVTGADGYTF.